This T cell receptor (beta chain) is drawn from a study of technical replicates of blood from a handful of donors. Method: immunoSEQ multiplex PCR; TCRdb's copy keeps in-frame clones and lacks some. Of approximately 87,000 clones detected, about nine tenths appear once; the ten largest clones hold approximately 0.4%. Trimming shortened V by 1 base and J by 3 bases, and 9 bases separated the two germline ends. Germline CDR1 is SGHVS and CDR2 is FQNEAQ. This CDR3 comprises 14 residues. The origin of this receptor is a human donor in good health. Some clones in this sample may be carry-over from other donors' samples. Sequencing was done on a sample of T cells isolated from PBMCs. This chain joins TRBV7-8 and TRBJ1-1; a weak D match, TRBD1 (6 bases). The CDR3 coding sequence is TGTGCCAGCAGCTTAGAGTCAGGGGACACTGAAGCTTTCTTT. This gives the protein CASSLESGDTEAFF.